Listed here are 23 T cell receptor beta chains from one sample, sequenced in a study of blood T cell repertoires in COVID-19. The assay was immunoSEQ multiplex PCR, and TCRdb's table has in-frame clones only and misses some. The sample records a few hundred thousand clones, over 65% being singletons. Sequenced sample: peripheral blood. Receptors originate from a man aged 55 to 70 who had recovered from COVID-19.

The rearrangement uses TRBV7-9 and TRBJ1-4; D call uncertain. Germline-derived CDR1 and CDR2 are SEHNR and FQNEAQ (reference sequence). The V end lost 3 bases, the J end lost 4 bases, and 18 bases lay between the germline ends. This CDR3 has 17 residues. This chain's CDR3 is CASSFGNRGQINEKLFF. The CDR3 DNA follows: TGTGCCAGCAGCTTCGGGAACCGGGGTCAGATTAATGAAAAACTGTTTTTT.

This clone was detected ten times or more. The chain combines TRBV6-4 with TRBJ1-2; 9 bases match TRBD1. CDR3 length equals 16 residues. CDR1 and CDR2 (germline): MRHNA, SNTAGT. Unmatched junction bases numbered 3, after V lost 1 base and J lost 0 bases. The chain's CDR3 is CASSDFNRGPNYGYTF. The DNA for the CDR3 is TGTGCCAGCAGTGACTTTAACAGGGGGCCTAACTATGGCTACACCTTC.

The rearrangement links TRBV9 to TRBJ2-1, with D tentatively TRBD2 (6 bases). V lost 0 bases and J lost 0, with 31 bases in between. The CDR3 is 23 amino acids. Germline CDR1 is SGDLS and CDR2 is YYNGEE. The CDR3 protein is CASSVATSHPTSTRSSSYNEQFF. In nucleotides, the CDR3 is TGTGCCAGCAGCGTAGCTACGTCCCACCCGACTAGTACACGGTCCAGCTCCTACAATGAGCAGTTCTTC.

This clone was observed a single time. The chain combines TRBV6-5 with TRBJ1-2; 9 bases are a match to TRBD1. The V gene end was trimmed by 6 bases and the J gene end by 2 bases; junction bases not matched to a gene: 4. Germline CDR1 and CDR2: MNHEY and SVGAGI. The CDR3 sequence is 14 residues long. The CDR3 DNA reads as TGTGCCAGCAGCACAGGGGGCGCAAACTATGGCTACACCTTC. Amino acid sequence: CASSTGGANYGYTF.

The rearrangement uses TRBV11-2 and TRBJ2-3; D perhaps matches TRBD2 (7 bases). Looked up from germline, CDR1 is SGHAT and CDR2 is FQNNGV. The CDR3 is 16 amino acids. The V gene lost 0 bases and the J gene lost 7 bases, with 17 bases spanning the gap. The CDR3 DNA is TGTGCCAGCAGCTTAGATCTGGTGCGGGGGCCCAATACGCAGTATTTT. Translated, it gives CASSLDLVRGPNTQYF.

The V gene is TRBV7-9, the J gene TRBJ2-2, with 13 bases that match TRBD2. In germline, CDR1 is SEHNR, CDR2 FQNEAQ (reference sequence). The V and J ends lost 4 bases and 5 bases, in that order; junction bases with no gene match: 7. This CDR3 is 17 amino acids long. This chain's CDR3 is CASSSTGLAGTTGELFF. CDR3 nucleotides: TGTGCCAGCAGCTCCACGGGACTAGCGGGAACAACCGGGGAGCTGTTTTTT.

CDR3 DNA: TGTGCCAGCAGACCCGACAGGGGGCTTCGTGGCTACACCTTC. It translates to CASRPDRGLRGYTF. The V gene is TRBV6-5, the J gene TRBJ1-2; TRBD1 matches at 10 bases. The CDR3 consists of 14 residues. CDR1 is MNHEY, CDR2 SVGAGI, per germline. Trimming took 6 bases from V and 7 from J; bases not matched to a gene: 8.

This chain uses TRBV9 with TRBJ2-5; a weak D match, TRBD2 (6 bases). The CDR3 is 13 residues long. The V gene lost 4 bases and the J gene lost 5 bases, with 12 bases spanning the gap. Germline V gene lookup returns CDR1 SGDLS and CDR2 YYNGEE. CDR3 sequence reads: CASSPRGWETQYF. CDR3 nucleotide sequence: TGTGCCAGCAGCCCCCGGGGGTGGGAGACCCAGTACTTC.

This rearrangement joins TRBV5-6 to TRBJ2-7; D ambiguous. CDR3 length equals 12 residues. The ends were cut back, 2 bases at V and 2 bases at J, with 5 bases in the middle. Germline V CDR1 and CDR2: SGHDT, YYEEEE. DNA of the CDR3: TGTGCCAGCAGCTTCCTAGCCTACGAGCAGTACTTC. This translates into CASSFLAYEQYF.

V usage is TRBV11-2 and J usage is TRBJ2-7; 8 bases align to TRBD2. The CDR3 covers 17 residues. From germline, CDR1 is SGHAT and CDR2 FQNNGV. V shed 6 bases, J shed 3 bases, and the junction held 16 bases outside the gene matches. CDR3 nucleotides: TGTGCCAGCAGACGAGGGGGGGGAGCGGGAGCGTTCTACGAGCAGTACTTC. This codes for CASRRGGGAGAFYEQYF.

The chain has TRBV19 and TRBJ2-1; 8 nucleotides align to TRBD2. Germline loops: CDR1 LNHDA, CDR2 SQIVND (reference sequence). V lost 7 bases to trimming and J lost 6 bases; unmatched junction nucleotides: 11. CDR3 length: 15 amino acids. CDR3 bases: TGTGCCAGTATCAAAACGAGCGGGAGTGGCAATGAGCAGTTCTTC. This codes for CASIKTSGSGNEQFF.

The chain uses TRBV6-5 and TRBJ1-5; D is unresolved. V dropped 5 bases and J dropped 0 bases, with 11 bases sitting between them. The CDR3 is 15 residues long. Germline-derived CDR1 and CDR2 are MNHEY and SVGAGI. The CDR3 spells CASSPTLYSNQPQHF. The CDR3 DNA sequence: TGTGCCAGCAGTCCGACTCTTTATAGCAATCAGCCCCAGCATTTT.

The chain has TRBV13 and TRBJ2-4; 7 nucleotides match TRBD2. The length of the CDR3 is 16 residues. Unmatched junction bases numbered 13, after V lost 5 bases and J lost 6 bases. Germline loops: CDR1 PRHDT, CDR2 FYEKMQ (reference sequence). The CDR3 protein is CASSPSGAGVLNIQYF. The CDR3 DNA is TGTGCCAGCAGCCCCTCCGGGGCGGGGGTGCTAAACATTCAGTACTTC.

This chain joins TRBV6-5 and TRBJ2-7; D perhaps matches TRBD1 (5 bases). Deletions cut 6 bases from V and 7 bases from J, with 13 bases between. The CDR3 contains 12 residues. Germline V gives CDR1 MNHEY, CDR2 SVGAGI. The CDR3 bases are TGTGCCAGCAGGAGCAGGGCAGGTGAGCAGTACTTC. Amino acid sequence: CASRSRAGEQYF.

In this sample, this clone turned up a few times. This chain joins TRBV6-2 or TRBV6-3 and TRBJ2-1; 8 bases map to TRBD1. Per germline, CDR1 MNHEY and CDR2 SVGEGT. The CDR3 consists of 14 residues. V dropped 5 bases and J dropped 3; count of bases not matched to a gene: 3. The DNA for the CDR3 is TGTGCCAGCAGTAAACAGGGGGGCTACAATGAGCAGTTCTTC. It translates to CASSKQGGYNEQFF.

The rearrangement uses TRBV4-2 and TRBJ2-7; a possible D gene is TRBD1 (6 bases). The CDR3 length is 12 residues. CDR1 and CDR2 from the germline V gene are LGHNA and YNFKEQ. The V and J ends lost 3 bases and 6 bases respectively, with 9 bases between them. The CDR3 bases are TGTGCCAGCAGCCAGCCGACAGGCGAGCAGTACTTC. The encoded protein is CASSQPTGEQYF.

This clone was detected a few times. The chain employs TRBV19 and TRBJ2-2, with D perhaps TRBD2 (6 bases). V lost 6 bases, J lost 1 base, and 9 bases lay in between. Germline CDR1 reads LNHDA; CDR2 reads SQIVND (reference sequence). CDR3 length: 14 residues. Here the CDR3 DNA reads TGTGCCAGTAGGCGGGACCAGAACACCGGGGAGCTGTTTTTT. This codes for CASRRDQNTGELFF.

The chain combines TRBV6-5 with TRBJ2-1; the match to TRBD1 covers 8 bases. Trimming cost V 10 bases and J 6 bases; bases outside gene matches: 8. The CDR3 covers 13 residues. Germline CDR1 and CDR2: MNHEY and SVGAGI. The CDR3 DNA reads TGTGCCACCAGACAGGGGTTAGGCAATGAGCAGTTCTTC. Its translation: CATRQGLGNEQFF.

CDR3 DNA: TGCGCCAGCAGCTTGGATGGGGCGCTGGCAGAGACCCAGTACTTC. It codes for CASSLDGALAETQYF. This chain links TRBV5-1 with TRBJ2-5; TRBD1 is a possible D gene (5 bases). Germline V lookup: CDR1 SGHRS, CDR2 YFSETQ. This CDR3 is 15 amino acids long. V lost 0 bases, J lost 4 bases, and 13 bases lay in between.

The CDR3 DNA is TGTGCCAGCAGTGAGGTTCGGCGGGGAACCAATGAGCAGTTCTTC. Translated, it gives CASSEVRRGTNEQFF. V gene TRBV6-1 combines with J gene TRBJ2-1; perhaps TRBD2 as D (6 bases). V gave up 3 bases and J gave up 6 bases, with 15 bases separating them. The CDR3 has 15 residues. Germline assignment: CDR1 MNHNS and CDR2 SASEGT.

The rearrangement uses TRBV3-1 (or the pseudogene TRBV3-2) and TRBJ2-3; 11 bases line up with TRBD2. In germline, CDR1 is LGHDT, CDR2 YNNKEL (reference sequence). The CDR3 has 18 residues. V lost 4 bases and J lost 4; bases outside the gene matches: 13. Here the CDR3 DNA reads TGTGCCAGCAGCCCCCAGGGGCTAGCGGGGGGCCGGGCAGATACGCAGTATTTT. It is translated as CASSPQGLAGGRADTQYF.

The CDR3 nucleotides are TGCGCCAGCAGCCTAGGACTAGCCCAAGAGACCCAGTACTTC. Its translation: CASSLGLAQETQYF. This chain links TRBV4-1 with TRBJ2-5; 8 nucleotides line up with TRBD2. Per germline, CDR1 MGHRA and CDR2 YSYEKL. The CDR3 is 14 amino acids. V was clipped by 4 bases and J by 1 base; unmatched bases: 2.

V is TRBV5-6 and J is TRBJ2-7, with D perhaps TRBD1 (5 bases). Deletions cut 1 base from V and 4 bases from J, with 15 bases between. Germline V gene sequence: CDR1 SGHDT, CDR2 YYEEEE. The CDR3 totals 15 residues. CDR3 sequence: CASSLQGSRDYEQYF. Written as DNA, the CDR3 is TGTGCCAGCAGCTTGCAGGGTTCGCGAGATTACGAGCAGTACTTC. The full variable domain, completed using reference TRBV5-6 and TRBJ2-7, is DAGVTQSPTHLIKTRGQQVTLRCSPKSGHDTVSWYQQALGQGPQFIFQYYEEEERQRGNFPDRFSGHQFPNYSSELNVNALLLGDSALYLCASSLQGSRDYEQYFGPGTRLTVT.